This TCR beta chain was sequenced in a study of shared clonotypes between healthy human individuals. This CDR3 spans 13 amino acids. Trimming pared 4 bases from V and 5 bases from J, leaving 10 bases between. Per the germline V gene, CDR1 is SGDLS and CDR2 is YYNGEE. TCRdb keeps only in-frame clones here, not all; method: immunoSEQ multiplex PCR. The repertoire consists of fewer than 1.8 million clones, with approximately 98.5% occurring once and the leading ten covering under 0.45%. The rearrangement links TRBV9 to TRBJ2-1; TRBD2 might be the D (6 bases). The source is a man aged 25-45 years in good health. The sequencing input was naive CD4+ T cells sorted from blood. This sample's subset: CD45RA+ positively selected. CDR3 nucleotides: TGTGCCAGCAGCCCCGGACTAAACAATGAGCAGTTCTTC. It specifies CASSPGLNNEQFF.